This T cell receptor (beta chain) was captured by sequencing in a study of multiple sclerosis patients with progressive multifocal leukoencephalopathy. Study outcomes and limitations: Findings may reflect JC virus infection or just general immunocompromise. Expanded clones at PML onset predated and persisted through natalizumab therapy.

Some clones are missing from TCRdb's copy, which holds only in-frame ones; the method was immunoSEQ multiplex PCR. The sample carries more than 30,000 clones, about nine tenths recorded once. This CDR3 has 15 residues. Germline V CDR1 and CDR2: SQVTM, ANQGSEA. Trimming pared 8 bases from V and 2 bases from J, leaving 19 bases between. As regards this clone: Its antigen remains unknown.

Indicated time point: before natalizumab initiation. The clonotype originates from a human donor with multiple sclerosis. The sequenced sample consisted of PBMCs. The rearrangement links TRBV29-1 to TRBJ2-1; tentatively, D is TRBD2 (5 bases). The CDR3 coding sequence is TGCAGCTCTGGTTATAGCTTTAGCGCCTACAATGAGCAGTTCTTC. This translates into CSSGYSFSAYNEQFF.